The subject of this entry is one T cell receptor beta chain. Using immunoSEQ multiplex PCR, the repertoire was profiled, and TCRdb retains in-frame clones only, with some absent. The sample holds under 200,000 clones, 85% to 90% seen once. The sample comes from a study of control samples from healthy donors and cancer patients. CDR1 is MNHEY and CDR2 is SVGAGI in the germline V gene. The CDR3 is 15 amino acids. Trimming took 5 bases from V and 7 from J, leaving 18 bases between them. The sequence came from a woman in her twenties or thirties in good health. The J gene is TRBJ1-5, the V gene TRBV6-5; weak D call: TRBD1 (6 bases). Specimen: blood. CDR3 coding DNA: TGTGCCAGCAGTCCCCAGACAGGCGGAGACCAGCCCCAGCATTTT. Translating it yields CASSPQTGGDQPQHF.